These T cell receptor beta chains were read from a single sample in a study of sequential checkpoint blockade in melanoma. Libraries were prepared by immunoSEQ multiplex PCR; TCRdb keeps only in-frame clonotypes and omits some of them. The sample holds around 20,000 clones, more than 70% seen once. Material: CD8+ T cells sorted from blood (inferred from file names), obtained from a patient given nivolumab and ipilimumab in sequence. Receptors originate from a human donor with melanoma. Each CDR3 is given with its conserved first and last residue. A D gene is named only where the DNA matches it firmly. Clone size is stated in some rows and not others, as once, few, many or a class when expanded.

TRBV28	TRBD1	TRBJ1-5	.	CASSPQGASQPQHF	TGTGCCAGCAGTCCTCAGGGGGCGAGTCAGCCCCAGCATTTT
TRBV5-1	TRBD1	TRBJ1-1	.	CASSLTGGGTEAFF	TGCGCCAGCAGCTTGACAGGGGGAGGTACTGAAGCTTTCTTT
TRBV11-3	.	TRBJ2-1	once	CASSLGDSTYNEQFF	TGTGCCAGCAGCTTGGGAGACTCAACCTACAATGAGCAGTTCTTC
TRBV7-9	.	TRBJ2-7	.	CASREGRSYEQYF	TGTGCCAGCAGGGAGGGCAGGAGCTACGAGCAGTACTTC
TRBV19	TRBD2	TRBJ2-7	.	CASSVSAGFPYEQYF	TGTGCCAGTAGTGTATCAGCGGGGTTTCCCTACGAGCAGTACTTC
TRBV6-5	TRBD1	TRBJ2-7	.	CASSYSQGPSSYEQYF	TGTGCCAGCAGTTACTCACAGGGGCCCAGCTCCTACGAGCAGTACTTC
TRBV19	.	TRBJ2-7	.	CASSPASDSSYEQYF	TGTGCCAGTAGTCCAGCCTCGGACAGTTCCTACGAGCAGTACTTC
TRBV7-2	.	TRBJ1-2	.	CASSLMLGGRSNYGYTF	TGTGCCAGCAGCTTAATGCTCGGGGGACGGAGCAACTATGGCTACACCTTC
TRBV27	TRBD2	TRBJ2-7	.	CASSSAGGAYEQYF	TGTGCCAGCAGTTCAGCGGGAGGGGCCTACGAGCAGTACTTC
TRBV5-6	.	TRBJ1-1	.	CASSLRGTEAFF	TGTGCCAGCAGCTTGAGGGGTACGGAAGCTTTCTTT
TRBV5-1	.	TRBJ1-6	.	CASSSDGEGSPLHF	TGCGCCAGCAGCTCAGATGGGGAGGGTTCACCCCTCCACTTT
TRBV30	.	TRBJ1-1	.	CAWSSPTGPMNTEAFF	TGTGCCTGGAGTTCCCCAACAGGGCCCATGAACACTGAAGCTTTCTTT
TRBV10-3	TRBD1	TRBJ1-1	.	CAIMGTGGTEAFF	TGTGCCATCATGGGGACAGGGGGCACTGAAGCTTTCTTT
TRBV4-1	TRBD1	TRBJ2-7	medium-sized	CASSQDYGRTGSYEQYF	TGCGCCAGCAGCCAAGATTACGGGCGGACAGGCTCCTACGAGCAGTACTTC
TRBV19	.	TRBJ2-7	.	CASSITGSLVYEQYF	TGTGCCAGTAGTATTACTGGCAGTCTAGTCTACGAGCAGTACTTC
TRBV6-5	TRBD1	TRBJ2-5	.	CASSSGTGGETQYF	TGTGCCAGCAGTTCCGGGACAGGGGGCGAGACCCAGTACTTC
TRBV28	TRBD1	TRBJ1-5	.	CASSHLQGDSNQPQHF	TGTGCCAGCAGCCACCTACAGGGGGATAGCAATCAGCCCCAGCATTTT
TRBV19	.	TRBJ1-4	.	CASSMTEDEKLFF	TGTGCCAGTAGTATGACAGAGGATGAAAAACTGTTTTTT
TRBV6-5	.	TRBJ2-7	.	CASTPDSNYEQYF	TGTGCCAGCACTCCTGACAGCAACTACGAGCAGTACTTC
TRBV7-8	.	TRBJ1-3	.	CASSQRRGHYGNTIYF	TGTGCCAGCAGCCAGCGCCGTGGACACTATGGAAACACCATATATTTT
TRBV27	.	TRBJ1-4	.	CASSLTLPSEKLFF	TGTGCCAGCAGTTTAACCCTACCCTCCGAAAAACTGTTTTTT
TRBV27	.	TRBJ2-7	.	CASSSYMSAYEQYF	TGTGCCAGCAGTTCCTATATGAGTGCCTACGAGCAGTACTTC
TRBV6-5	.	TRBJ2-1	.	CASSYSGGAYNEQFF	TGTGCCAGCAGTTACTCGGGGGGAGCCTACAATGAGCAGTTCTTC
TRBV10-1	.	TRBJ2-7	.	CASSDQGLTAYEQYF	TGCGCCAGCAGTGACCAGGGGTTAACTGCCTACGAGCAGTACTTC
TRBV7-9	.	TRBJ2-7	few	CASTRTVRSEQYF	TGTGCCAGCACCCGTACGGTCAGGTCCGAGCAGTACTTC
TRBV28	.	TRBJ1-2	few	CASSPAGEGSYGYTF	TGTGCCAGCAGTCCCGCAGGGGAGGGGTCCTATGGCTACACCTTC
TRBV7-9	.	TRBJ1-1	.	CASSLLTENTEAFF	TGTGCCAGCAGCCTCTTGACAGAGAACACTGAAGCTTTCTTT
TRBV7-8	.	TRBJ1-4	medium-sized	CASSLAPPRGTNEKLFF	TGTGCCAGCAGCTTAGCGCCCCCCCGCGGAACTAATGAAAAACTGTTTTTT
TRBV7-9	.	TRBJ1-2	.	CASSLGQVYGYTF	TGTGCCAGCAGCTTAGGACAGGTCTATGGCTACACCTTC
TRBV28	.	TRBJ2-7	.	CASTLTGQSYEQYF	TGTGCCAGCACTTTAACGGGACAAAGCTACGAGCAGTACTTC
TRBV7-2	.	TRBJ2-7	.	CASSPSSAYEQYF	TGTGCCAGCAGCCCCTCTAGCGCCTACGAGCAGTACTTC
TRBV27	TRBD1	TRBJ2-6	.	CASSLRTGRLIPGANVLTF	TGTGCCAGCAGTTTGAGGACAGGGAGATTAATCCCTGGGGCCAACGTCCTGACTTTC
TRBV19	.	TRBJ1-3	.	CASSIDITTGNTIYF	TGTGCCAGTAGTATAGATATAACAACTGGAAACACCATATATTTT
TRBV4-1	.	TRBJ2-7	.	CASSQDAGKNSYEQYF	TGCGCCAGCAGCCAAGACGCAGGGAAGAACTCCTACGAGCAGTACTTC
TRBV27	.	TRBJ1-2	.	CASSLRRAGPYTF	TGTGCCAGCAGTTTACGACGGGCGGGGCCCTACACCTTC
TRBV2	.	TRBJ1-1	.	CASSEAQGFMNTEAFF	TGTGCCAGCAGTGAAGCTCAGGGTTTTATGAACACTGAAGCTTTCTTT
TRBV19	.	TRBJ1-1	.	CASSMIQESTEAFF	TGTGCCAGTAGTATGATACAGGAATCCACTGAAGCTTTCTTT
TRBV28	TRBD1	TRBJ2-2	.	CASSFFGTGSITGELFF	TGTGCCAGCAGTTTTTTTGGGACAGGGAGTATTACCGGGGAGCTGTTTTTT
TRBV5-8	TRBD1	TRBJ1-2	.	CASSRPTGGDGYTF	TGTGCCAGCAGCCGTCCGACAGGGGGAGATGGCTACACCTTC
TRBV6-5	.	TRBJ2-7	.	CASSYSSSGSYEQYF	TGTGCCAGCAGTTACTCGAGTAGCGGATCCTACGAGCAGTACTTC
TRBV28	.	TRBJ2-7	once	CASSFGGAEQYF	TGTGCCAGCAGTTTCGGAGGGGCCGAGCAGTACTTC
TRBV7-8	.	TRBJ1-2	.	CASSLGGDGYTF	TGTGCCAGCAGCTTAGGGGGGGATGGCTACACCTTC
TRBV19	TRBD1	TRBJ2-6	.	CASTLRQGAGGANVLTF	TGTGCCAGTACCCTTCGGCAGGGGGCGGGTGGGGCCAACGTCCTGACTTTC
TRBV27	TRBD1	TRBJ1-2	once	CASSVDPEGQGAYGYTF	TGTGCCAGCAGTGTTGACCCGGAGGGACAGGGAGCCTATGGCTACACCTTC
TRBV5-1	.	TRBJ2-7	once	CASSMTERSYEQYF	TGCGCCAGCAGCATGACAGAACGCTCCTACGAGCAGTACTTC
TRBV2	.	TRBJ2-7	.	CASSELYEQYF	TGTGCCAGCAGTGAACTCTACGAGCAGTACTTC
TRBV6-5	.	TRBJ1-2	.	CASSYSQGSNYGYTF	TGTGCCAGCAGTTACTCACAGGGTTCTAACTATGGCTACACCTTC
TRBV5-1	TRBD1	TRBJ2-7	.	CASRRPGQSYEQYF	TGCGCCAGCAGACGACCGGGACAGTCCTACGAGCAGTACTTC
TRBV6-5	.	TRBJ1-2	.	CASSYWGDGYTF	TGTGCCAGCAGTTACTGGGGCGATGGCTACACCTTC
TRBV28	.	TRBJ2-7	.	CASTGFTDSYEQYF	TGTGCCAGCACTGGGTTTACAGACTCCTACGAGCAGTACTTC
TRBV27	TRBD1	TRBJ1-2	.	CASSPDWGTGITYGYTF	TGTGCCAGCAGTCCCGACTGGGGGACAGGGATAACCTATGGCTACACCTTC